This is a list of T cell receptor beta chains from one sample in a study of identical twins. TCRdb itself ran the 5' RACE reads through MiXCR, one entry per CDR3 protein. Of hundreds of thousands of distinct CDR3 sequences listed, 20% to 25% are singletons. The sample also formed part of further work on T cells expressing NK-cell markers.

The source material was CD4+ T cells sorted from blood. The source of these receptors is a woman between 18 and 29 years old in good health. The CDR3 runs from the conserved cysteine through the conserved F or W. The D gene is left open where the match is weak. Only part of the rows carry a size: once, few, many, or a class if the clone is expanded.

CDR3 DNA: TGTGCCAGCATCCTAGGGTTTGGACAGCCCCAGCATTTT
CDR3 protein: CASILGFGQPQHF
V gene: TRBV12-3/TRBV12-4
J gene: TRBJ1-5
D gene: -
clone size: few

CDR3 DNA: TGCGCCAGCAGCTTGACTAGCGGGAGTAATGAGCAGTTCTTC
CDR3 protein: CASSLTSGSNEQFF
V gene: TRBV5-1
J gene: TRBJ2-1
D gene: TRBD2
clone size: many

CDR3 DNA: TGCAGTGCTAGAGATCAGACTAGCAGCTACGAGCAGTACTTC
CDR3 protein: CSARDQTSSYEQYF
V gene: TRBV20-1
J gene: TRBJ2-7
D gene: TRBD2
clone size: -

CDR3 DNA: -
CDR3 protein: CSASRDFGPAKNIQYF
V gene: TRBV20-1
J gene: TRBJ2-4
D gene: -
clone size: -

CDR3 DNA: TGTGCCAGCAGTCGTGCGGGCCCAGACCAGTTCTTC
CDR3 protein: CASSRAGPDQFF
V gene: TRBV6-2/TRBV6-3
J gene: TRBJ2-1
D gene: -
clone size: -

CDR3 DNA: TGTGCAAGTCGCTTAGCGTTCCTCGCGACCAATAGCGGGAGGGCCGGTTTAACAGATACGCAGTATTTT
CDR3 protein: CASRLAFLATNSGRAGLTDTQYF
V gene: TRBV12-2
J gene: TRBJ2-3
D gene: -
clone size: -

CDR3 DNA: TGCGCCAGCAGCCAAGACCCTTATGGAGAGACCCAGTACTTC
CDR3 protein: CASSQDPYGETQYF
V gene: TRBV4-3
J gene: TRBJ2-5
D gene: -
clone size: -

CDR3 DNA: TGCGCCAGCAGTGAGTCAGCAGCGGGGGGACCCTACGAGCAGTACTTC
CDR3 protein: CASSESAAGGPYEQYF
V gene: TRBV10-1
J gene: TRBJ2-7
D gene: TRBD2
clone size: many

CDR3 DNA: TGCGCCAGCAGCACTACAGGGGATTTGGTCTATGGCTACACCTTC
CDR3 protein: CASSTTGDLVYGYTF
V gene: TRBV5-1
J gene: TRBJ1-2
D gene: TRBD1
clone size: -

CDR3 DNA: TGTGCCAGCAGTGACAGGGGGAGGACCGGGGAGCTGTTTTTT
CDR3 protein: CASSDRGRTGELFF
V gene: TRBV6-4
J gene: TRBJ2-2
D gene: -
clone size: -

CDR3 DNA: TGTGCCAGTTCATTTGATGGTGGCATTCAGTACTTC
CDR3 protein: CASSFDGGIQYF
V gene: TRBV19
J gene: TRBJ2-4
D gene: -
clone size: -

CDR3 DNA: TGCAGCGTTGCGATGGGCTCTTACAATGAGCAGTTCTTC
CDR3 protein: CSVAMGSYNEQFF
V gene: TRBV29-1
J gene: TRBJ2-1
D gene: -
clone size: -

CDR3 DNA: TGTGCCGCCCACGGGGCCGCTGAAGCTTTCTTT
CDR3 protein: CAAHGAAEAFF
V gene: TRBV10-3
J gene: TRBJ1-1
D gene: -
clone size: -

CDR3 DNA: TGCGCCAGCAGCTTGGGGGTCTACGCGGGGCCCCACACAGATACGCAGTATTTT
CDR3 protein: CASSLGVYAGPHTDTQYF
V gene: TRBV5-1
J gene: TRBJ2-3
D gene: -
clone size: -

CDR3 DNA: TGCAGCGTCGCCGGGACAGGCCACAATGAGCAGTTCTTC
CDR3 protein: CSVAGTGHNEQFF
V gene: TRBV29-1
J gene: TRBJ2-1
D gene: TRBD1
clone size: -

CDR3 DNA: TGTGCCAGCAGCCCGACAGGGGTCTACGAGCAGTACTTC
CDR3 protein: CASSPTGVYEQYF
V gene: TRBV7-9
J gene: TRBJ2-7
D gene: TRBD1
clone size: few

CDR3 DNA: TGTGCCAGCAGCTCCGGTATTGGGACAGAGACCCAGTACTTC
CDR3 protein: CASSSGIGTETQYF
V gene: TRBV5-6
J gene: TRBJ2-5
D gene: -
clone size: -

CDR3 DNA: TGCAGCGTTGCCCCCCCCGGGACAGGGTACAATGAGCAGTTCTTC
CDR3 protein: CSVAPPGTGYNEQFF
V gene: TRBV29-1
J gene: TRBJ2-1
D gene: TRBD1
clone size: few

CDR3 DNA: TGTGCCAGCAGCTCTCGGCGGGCTGACACCGGGGAGCTGTTTTTT
CDR3 protein: CASSSRRADTGELFF
V gene: TRBV7-3
J gene: TRBJ2-2
D gene: -
clone size: -

CDR3 DNA: TGCAGTGCGGGTCTAGGGAAGACCTACGAGCAGTACTTC
CDR3 protein: CSAGLGKTYEQYF
V gene: TRBV20-1
J gene: TRBJ2-7
D gene: -
clone size: -

CDR3 DNA: TGTGCCAGCAGGTTGCAGAAATGGAACACCGGGGAGCTGTTTTTT
CDR3 protein: CASRLQKWNTGELFF
V gene: TRBV12-3/TRBV12-4
J gene: TRBJ2-2
D gene: -
clone size: few

CDR3 DNA: TGTGCCAGCAGCGTGGACAGGAGCTACGAGCAGTACTTC
CDR3 protein: CASSVDRSYEQYF
V gene: TRBV7-2
J gene: TRBJ2-7
D gene: TRBD1
clone size: few

CDR3 DNA: TGTGCCAGCCTACTAGCGGGGGTTTCCAATGAGCAGTTCTTC
CDR3 protein: CASLLAGVSNEQFF
V gene: TRBV6-2/TRBV6-3
J gene: TRBJ2-1
D gene: TRBD2
clone size: -

CDR3 DNA: TGTGCCAGCAGCTCGGACCTGACAGATACGCAGTATTTT
CDR3 protein: CASSSDLTDTQYF
V gene: TRBV5-6
J gene: TRBJ2-3
D gene: -
clone size: few

CDR3 DNA: TGCGCCAGCAGTAGGATAGCGGGAGGATCGAGCTCCTACAATGAGCAGTTCTTC
CDR3 protein: CASSRIAGGSSSYNEQFF
V gene: TRBV4-3
J gene: TRBJ2-1
D gene: TRBD2
clone size: -

CDR3 DNA: TGTGCCACCAGCAGAGGCGCAGGGTGGTACAATGAGCAGTTCTTC
CDR3 protein: CATSRGAGWYNEQFF
V gene: TRBV15
J gene: TRBJ2-1
D gene: -
clone size: -

CDR3 DNA: TGTGCCAGCAGTTTCTCCCAAGCCGGGACATTAACTACACCCCTCCACTTT
CDR3 protein: CASSFSQAGTLTTPLHF
V gene: TRBV27
J gene: TRBJ1-6
D gene: -
clone size: -

CDR3 DNA: TGTGCCAGCAGTCGTCGACACACAGATACGCAGTATTTT
CDR3 protein: CASSRRHTDTQYF
V gene: TRBV6-6
J gene: TRBJ2-3
D gene: -
clone size: few

CDR3 DNA: TGTGCCGGACAGGGGAACAATGAGCAGTTCTTC
CDR3 protein: CAGQGNNEQFF
V gene: TRBV28
J gene: TRBJ2-1
D gene: TRBD1
clone size: once

CDR3 DNA: TGTGCCAGCAGCTTGGAGGCGCAGTTTGGGGCAGATACGCAGTATTTT
CDR3 protein: CASSLEAQFGADTQYF
V gene: TRBV5-4
J gene: TRBJ2-3
D gene: -
clone size: -

CDR3 DNA: TGCGCCAGCAGCCTGCGTCCGGGACCTCAAGAGACCCAGTACTTC
CDR3 protein: CASSLRPGPQETQYF
V gene: TRBV4-3
J gene: TRBJ2-5
D gene: -
clone size: -

CDR3 DNA: TGTGCCAGCAGCTCCCGACTAGCGGGAGTTGTTGAGCAGTTCTTC
CDR3 protein: CASSSRLAGVVEQFF
V gene: TRBV7-6
J gene: TRBJ2-1
D gene: TRBD2
clone size: -

CDR3 DNA: TGTGCCAGTCGGGACAGTAACACAGATACGCAGTATTTT
CDR3 protein: CASRDSNTDTQYF
V gene: TRBV2
J gene: TRBJ2-3
D gene: TRBD1
clone size: few

CDR3 DNA: TGTGCCAGCAGCCATCTTCTCCGACAGACCACGGATGGCTACACCTTC
CDR3 protein: CASSHLLRQTTDGYTF
V gene: TRBV3-1
J gene: TRBJ1-2
D gene: -
clone size: many

CDR3 DNA: TGCAGTGCTGGACGGGTAAATCAGCCCCAGCATTTT
CDR3 protein: CSAGRVNQPQHF
V gene: TRBV20-1
J gene: TRBJ1-5
D gene: -
clone size: -

CDR3 DNA: TGTGCCAGCACCCTAGCGTTAAGCTCCTACGAGCAGTACTTC
CDR3 protein: CASTLALSSYEQYF
V gene: TRBV2
J gene: TRBJ2-7
D gene: -
clone size: -

CDR3 DNA: TGTGCCAGTAGGGAAAGGGGCGACACTGAAGCTTTCTTT
CDR3 protein: CASRERGDTEAFF
V gene: TRBV19
J gene: TRBJ1-1
D gene: -
clone size: -

CDR3 DNA: TGCGCCAGCAGCTTGGAGACTAGCGGGGACATGAGAGAGACCCAGTACTTC
CDR3 protein: CASSLETSGDMRETQYF
V gene: TRBV5-1
J gene: TRBJ2-5
D gene: TRBD2
clone size: -

CDR3 DNA: TGCGCCAGCAGCGGAGCGGAGACCCAGTACTTC
CDR3 protein: CASSGAETQYF
V gene: TRBV5-1
J gene: TRBJ2-5
D gene: -
clone size: many

CDR3 DNA: TGTGCCAGCAGCTTGACCCCTACCTCCTACGAGCAGTACTTC
CDR3 protein: CASSLTPTSYEQYF
V gene: TRBV27
J gene: TRBJ2-7
D gene: -
clone size: -

CDR3 DNA: TGTGCCAGCAGCCCATTGGGACAGGTATCTGGAAACACCATATATTTT
CDR3 protein: CASSPLGQVSGNTIYF
V gene: TRBV11-2
J gene: TRBJ1-3
D gene: TRBD1
clone size: few

CDR3 DNA: TGCAGTGCAAGGAGGTCGCTCGAGGGCGAGCAGTACTTC
CDR3 protein: CSARRSLEGEQYF
V gene: TRBV20-1
J gene: TRBJ2-7
D gene: -
clone size: -

CDR3 DNA: TGTGCCAGCAGTAACCCGGGACAGGGAGGCAAAAACATTCAGTACTTC
CDR3 protein: CASSNPGQGGKNIQYF
V gene: TRBV6-5
J gene: TRBJ2-4
D gene: TRBD1
clone size: -

CDR3 DNA: TGCGCCAGCAGCCTACAGCGCACAGATACGCAGTATTTT
CDR3 protein: CASSLQRTDTQYF
V gene: TRBV5-1
J gene: TRBJ2-3
D gene: -
clone size: -

CDR3 DNA: TGTGCCAGCAGCCCCAGGACAGGGTACTCCTACGAGCAGTACTTC
CDR3 protein: CASSPRTGYSYEQYF
V gene: TRBV9
J gene: TRBJ2-7
D gene: TRBD1
clone size: few

CDR3 DNA: TGTGCCAGCAGCGGTCGGGACGGCGCGAACACCGGGGAGCTGTTTTTT
CDR3 protein: CASSGRDGANTGELFF
V gene: TRBV12-3/TRBV12-4
J gene: TRBJ2-2
D gene: -
clone size: few

CDR3 DNA: TGCAGTGCTAGTCGAGCTGAGCAGTTCTTC
CDR3 protein: CSASRAEQFF
V gene: TRBV20-1
J gene: TRBJ2-1
D gene: -
clone size: few

CDR3 DNA: TGTGCCAGCAGTTACTCGACTAGCGGGGGGACCAGGAGCGCAGATACGCAGTATTTT
CDR3 protein: CASSYSTSGGTRSADTQYF
V gene: TRBV6-5
J gene: TRBJ2-3
D gene: TRBD2
clone size: few